The 15 T cell receptor beta chains listed next were all sequenced from one sample in a study of response to subunit inactivated influenza vaccine. TCRdb called the RT-PCR reads again in MiXCR, with one record for every CDR3 protein. The data contain 280,000 or so distinct CDR3 sequences, just over 20% of them singletons. The sequenced sample was PBMCs from blood, obtained less than 22 months after vaccination. The receptors originated from a man aged 50-75 years who received an inactivated influenza vaccine.

This clonotype was picked up many times. The chain is built from TRBV6-1 and TRBJ1-5, with a weak D call TRBD1 (5 bases). This CDR3 has 13 residues. Between the trimmed V and J ends, which lost 7 bases and 2 bases, there was a span of 9 bases. Germline V gives CDR1 MNHNS, CDR2 SASEGT. In nucleotides, the CDR3 is TGTGCCAGCAAGGGGCCCGGCAATCAGCCCCAGCATTTT. Translation: CASKGPGNQPQHF.

The chain carries TRBV6-1 and TRBJ1-5, with D maybe TRBD1 (6 bases). Trimming removed 8 bases at V and 0 bases at J, with 17 bases between. Germline V CDR1 and CDR2: MNHNS, SASEGT. There are 16 residues in the CDR3. CDR3 residues: CASHPGGGLSNQPQHF. The CDR3 bases are TGTGCCAGCCATCCGGGAGGGGGACTTAGCAATCAGCCCCAGCATTTT.

This chain joins TRBV6-5 and TRBJ1-2, with a weak D call TRBD1 (6 bases). The CDR3 runs to 14 residues. Germline-derived CDR1 and CDR2 are MNHEY and SVGAGI. V was clipped by 2 bases and J by 1 base, with 8 bases between them. The CDR3 loop reads CASSYQDSNYGYTF. The CDR3, as DNA: TGTGCCAGCAGTTACCAGGACAGTAACTATGGCTACACCTTC.

As DNA, the CDR3 is TGTGCCAGCAGTTTAGAGCCGAGACTAGGTCAGCCCCAGCATTTT. Amino acids: CASSLEPRLGQPQHF. The V gene is TRBV12-3 or TRBV12-4, the J gene TRBJ1-5, with D hard to call. Trimming cost V 1 base and J 6 bases, with 13 bases left between them. CDR3 size: 15 residues.

This sequence joins TRBV12-3 or TRBV12-4 and TRBJ1-3; the D is unclear. The germline V and J ends were trimmed by 7 bases and 4 bases, with 14 bases remaining between them. The CDR3 sequence is 14 residues long. As DNA, the CDR3 is TGTGCCAGCACTCTGGGGATTGTGGGAAACACCATATATTTT. This translates into CASTLGIVGNTIYF.

This clonotype was found a few times. The gene calls are TRBV5-1 and TRBJ2-2, with no clear D. Germline loops: CDR1 SGHRS, CDR2 YFSETQ. The CDR3 runs to 15 residues. The V end was cut by 0 bases, the J end by 4 bases, with 10 bases between. The CDR3 here is CASSLEGYSTGELFF. In DNA form, the CDR3 reads TGCGCCAGCAGCTTGGAAGGCTATTCCACCGGGGAGCTGTTTTTT.

The chain is built from TRBV20-1 and TRBJ2-2; tentative D call: TRBD1 (6 bases). Trimming shortened V by 5 bases and J by 0 bases, and 10 bases separated the two germline ends. Per germline, CDR1 DFQATT and CDR2 SNEGSKA (reference sequence). This CDR3 region has 14 residues. The CDR3 reads CSAGDTSNTGELFF. The CDR3 DNA follows: TGCAGTGCTGGGGACACCTCGAACACCGGGGAGCTGTTTTTT.

Note on this clonotype: The CDR3 does not close with the conserved phenylalanine or tryptophan, likely indicating a read error. CDR3: CASVEYTGELFI. The CDR3 coding sequence is TGTGCCAGTGTCGAGTACACCGGGGAGCTGTTTATT. The rearrangement joins TRBV19 to TRBJ2-2; no definite D call. In germline, CDR1 is LNHDA, CDR2 SQIVND (reference sequence). V was cut by 8 bases and J by 3 bases, with 7 bases left in between. This CDR3 comprises 12 residues.

V is TRBV5-1 and J is TRBJ2-5, with 7 bases matching TRBD1. V shed 4 bases and J 5 bases; nucleotides not matched to a gene: 11. Germline CDR1 is SGHRS and CDR2 is YFSETQ. The CDR3 length is 15 residues. The CDR3 protein is CASSPAGGVVETQYF. The CDR3, as DNA: TGCGCCAGCAGCCCCGCAGGGGGTGTGGTCGAGACCCAGTACTTC. Supplemented by reference TRBV5-1 and TRBJ2-5, the full variable domain reads KAGVTQTPRYLIKTRGQQVTLSCSPISGHRSVSWYQQTPGQGLQFLFEYFSETQRNKGNFPGRFSGRQFSNSRSEMNVSTLELGDSALYLCASSPAGGVVETQYFGPGTRLLVL.

The V and J genes are TRBV27 and TRBJ1-2, with 9 bases fitting TRBD1. The junction had 4 bases not matched to a gene; V was cut back by 3 bases and J by 2 bases. Germline CDR1 reads MNHEY; CDR2 reads SMNVEV (reference sequence). The CDR3 runs 15 residues. CDR3 in amino acids: CASSFSGQGNYGYTF. CDR3 sequence (DNA): TGTGCCAGCAGTTTCTCGGGACAGGGAAACTATGGCTACACCTTC.

The rearrangement links TRBV30 to TRBJ2-1; D is unclear. Germline loops: CDR1 GTSNPN, CDR2 SVGIG (reference sequence). V lost 1 base to trimming and J lost 2 bases, with 9 bases between them. The CDR3 spans 14 residues. CDR3 protein: CAWSGVRPYNEQFF. The CDR3 nucleotides read TGTGCCTGGAGTGGTGTCAGACCCTACAATGAGCAGTTCTTC.

The rearrangement uses TRBV2 and TRBJ2-3; 11 bases are a match to TRBD2. The CDR3 sequence is 16 residues long. The J segment lost 1 base and the V segment lost 6 bases, leaving 6 bases of the junction unmatched. Germline V gene sequence: CDR1 SNHLY, CDR2 FYNNEI. CDR3 loop: CASRPGLAERTDTQYF. DNA for the CDR3: TGTGCCAGCAGGCCGGGACTAGCGGAACGCACAGATACGCAGTATTTT.

This clonotype appeared a few times. The chain has TRBV6-1 and TRBJ1-2; unclear D gene. The germline CDR1 and CDR2 sequences are MNHNS and SASEGT. This CDR3 has 12 residues. Trimming shortened V by 6 bases and J by 5 bases, and 10 bases separated the two germline ends. CDR3 sequence reads: CASRVSVYGYTF. CDR3 sequence (DNA): TGTGCCAGCAGGGTGTCGGTATATGGCTACACCTTC.

This clonotype was seen only a few times. The rearrangement uses TRBV10-3 and TRBJ1-2, with D maybe TRBD1 (6 bases). The length of the CDR3 is 13 residues. Trimming removed 0 bases from V and 4 bases from J, with 6 bases in between. Germline V gives CDR1 ENHRY, CDR2 SYGVKD. CDR3 DNA sequence: TGTGCCATCAGTGAGTCACAGGGCTATGGCTACACCTTC. Its protein is CAISESQGYGYTF.

V gene TRBV18 combines with J gene TRBJ1-5, with D unclear. Trimming stripped 3 bases from V and 5 bases from J, with 11 bases between. CDR3 length equals 14 residues. Germline V gives CDR1 KGHSH, CDR2 LQKENI. This chain's CDR3 is CASSPQQYYQPQHF. The CDR3 bases are TGTGCCAGCTCACCGCAGCAGTATTATCAGCCCCAGCATTTT.